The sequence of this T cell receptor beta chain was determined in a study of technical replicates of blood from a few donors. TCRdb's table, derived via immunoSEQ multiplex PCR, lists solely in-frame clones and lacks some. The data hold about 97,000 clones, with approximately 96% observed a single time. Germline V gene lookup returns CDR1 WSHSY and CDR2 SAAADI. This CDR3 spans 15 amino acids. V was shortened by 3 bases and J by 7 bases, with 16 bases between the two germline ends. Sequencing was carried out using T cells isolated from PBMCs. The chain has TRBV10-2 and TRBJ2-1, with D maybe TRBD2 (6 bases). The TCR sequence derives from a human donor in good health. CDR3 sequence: CASSDRDLPWNEQFF. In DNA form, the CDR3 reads TGCGCCAGCAGTGACCGGGACTTACCATGGAATGAGCAGTTCTTC.